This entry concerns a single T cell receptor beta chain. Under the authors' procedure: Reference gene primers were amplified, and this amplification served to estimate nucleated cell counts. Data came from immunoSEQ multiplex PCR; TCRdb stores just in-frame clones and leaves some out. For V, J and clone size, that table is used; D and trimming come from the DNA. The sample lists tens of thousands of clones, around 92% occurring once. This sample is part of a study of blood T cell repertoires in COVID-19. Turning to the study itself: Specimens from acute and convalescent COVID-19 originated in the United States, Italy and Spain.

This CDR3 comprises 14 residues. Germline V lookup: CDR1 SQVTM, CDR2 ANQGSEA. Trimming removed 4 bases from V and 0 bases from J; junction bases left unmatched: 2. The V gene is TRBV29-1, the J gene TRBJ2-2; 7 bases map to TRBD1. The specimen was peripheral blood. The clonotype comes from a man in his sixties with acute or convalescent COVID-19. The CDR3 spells CSVGDSSNTGELFF. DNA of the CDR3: TGCAGCGTTGGGGACAGCTCGAACACCGGGGAGCTGTTTTTT.